Following are 30 T cell receptor beta chains from one sample sequenced in a study of blood T cell repertoires in COVID-19. Some clones are missing from TCRdb's copy, which holds only in-frame ones; the method was immunoSEQ multiplex PCR. The sample records around 260,000 clones, approximately 83% being singletons. The specimen was peripheral blood. These receptors were taken from a human donor in a cohort sampled during active COVID-19.

This clone was recorded only once. V and J are TRBV3-1 (or the pseudogene TRBV3-2) and TRBJ2-7, with D tentatively TRBD1 (6 bases). From germline, CDR1 is LGHDT and CDR2 YNNKEL (reference sequence). The CDR3 is 14 residues long. V gave up 4 bases and J gave up 4 bases, with 14 bases separating them. The CDR3 DNA sequence: TGTGCCAGCAGCCCGCAAGGGACAAAATACGAGCAGTACTTC. It yields the protein CASSPQGTKYEQYF.

This clone appeared once. This chain links TRBV9 with TRBJ1-2; perhaps TRBD1 as D (6 bases). The CDR3 is 15 amino acids. V gave up 3 bases and J gave up 1 base, with 13 bases separating them. The germline V gene encodes CDR1 SGDLS and CDR2 YYNGEE. The CDR3, as DNA: TGTGCCAGCAGCGCCGAGACAGGCAGTAACTATGGCTACACCTTC. Its translation: CASSAETGSNYGYTF. The whole variable domain, remainder taken from reference TRBV9 and TRBJ1-2, is DSGVTQTPKHLITATGQRVTLRCSPRSGDLSVYWYQQSLDQGLQFLIQYYNGEERAKGNILERFSAQQFPDLHSELNLSSLELGDSALYFCASSAETGSNYGYTFGSGTRLTVV.

The chain has TRBV5-4 and TRBJ2-3; 7 bases align to TRBD2. Looked up from germline, CDR1 is SGHNT and CDR2 is YYREEE (reference sequence). The junction had 5 bases not matched to a gene; V was cut back by 2 bases and J by 2 bases. The CDR3 is 15 amino acids. CDR3 coding DNA: TGTGCCAGCAGCTTTTCTCTAGCGGTCACAGATACGCAGTATTTT. The encoded protein is CASSFSLAVTDTQYF.

In DNA form, the CDR3 reads TGTGCCACCAAGAGGCGGGAATACTTCTACGAGCAGTACTTC. Residues: CATKRREYFYEQYF. The chain is built from TRBV28 and TRBJ2-7; a weak D match, TRBD2 (6 bases). V dropped 10 bases and J dropped 3 bases, with 19 bases sitting between them. In germline, CDR1 is MDHEN, CDR2 SYDVKM. The CDR3 is 14 amino acids.

This chain uses TRBV18 with TRBJ1-5, with D possibly being TRBD1 (6 bases). This CDR3 spans 15 amino acids. V lost 9 bases, J lost 4 bases, and 19 bases lay in between. The germline gives CDR1 KGHSH, CDR2 LQKENI. The CDR3 loop reads CASTRGGLLNQPQHF. CDR3 bases: TGTGCCAGTACTAGGGGGGGACTCTTAAATCAGCCCCAGCATTTT.

V and J are TRBV4-3 and TRBJ1-1, with TRBD1 matching 8 bases. Germline CDR1 LGHNA, CDR2 YSLEER. Trimming cost V 4 bases and J 6 bases; bases outside gene matches: 7. The CDR3 totals 14 residues. The CDR3 reads CASSRVPGQAEAFF. CDR3 nucleotide sequence: TGCGCCAGCAGCCGGGTCCCGGGACAGGCTGAAGCTTTCTTT.

This clone appeared once. J is TRBJ2-7 and V is TRBV7-2; no definite D call. Germline assignment: CDR1 SGHTA and CDR2 FQGNSA. This CDR3 spans 11 amino acids. The ends were cut back, 2 bases at V and 4 bases at J, with 3 bases in the middle. The CDR3: CASSLRYEQYF. Written as DNA, the CDR3 is TGTGCCAGCAGCTTACGGTACGAGCAGTACTTC.

This clone has more than one count but fewer than ten. The chain uses TRBV6-5 and TRBJ2-7; TRBD2 agrees at 14 bases. After removal of 5 bases from V and 6 bases from J, the junction contained 6 bases not matched to a gene. CDR1 and CDR2 from the germline V gene are MNHEY and SVGAGI. The CDR3 covers 15 residues. This chain's CDR3 is CASSKPGLAGAEQYF. CDR3 sequence (DNA): TGTGCCAGCAGTAAGCCGGGACTAGCGGGAGCCGAGCAGTACTTC.

The rearrangement uses TRBV12-3 or TRBV12-4 and TRBJ2-1, with D possibly being TRBD1 (5 bases). V lost 3 bases and J 4 bases, leaving 7 bases between the germline ends. This CDR3 comprises 13 residues. The CDR3 sequence is CASSLGPYNEQFF. CDR3 nucleotides: TGTGCCAGCAGTTTGGGGCCGTACAATGAGCAGTTCTTC.

This chain links TRBV18 with TRBJ1-6; TRBD1 aligns across 8 bases. J gave up 9 bases and V 3 bases, and 10 bases lay outside the gene matches. CDR3 length equals 16 residues. Germline V gene sequence: CDR1 KGHSH, CDR2 LQKENI. Here the CDR3 reads CASSPNPGGGGSPLHF. The CDR3 coding sequence is TGTGCCAGCTCACCTAACCCAGGGGGCGGCGGTTCACCCCTCCACTTT.

The chain has TRBV28 and TRBJ2-3, with TRBD2 matching over 7 bases. The CDR3 is 12 amino acids. Looked up from germline, CDR1 is MDHEN and CDR2 is SYDVKM. With V trimmed by 11 bases and J by 0 bases, 2 bases remained unmatched. CDR3 loop: CALSGSTDTQYF. CDR3 DNA: TGTGCCCTTAGCGGGAGCACAGATACGCAGTATTTT. The complete variable domain, with remaining parts taken from reference TRBV28 and TRBJ2-3, reads DVKVTQSSRYLVKRTGEKVFLECVQDMDHENMFWYRQDPGLGLRLIYFSYDVKMKEKGDIPEGYSVSREKKERFSLILESASTNQTSMYLCALSGSTDTQYFGPGTRLTVL.

The V gene is TRBV24-1, the J gene TRBJ2-7; no reliable D call. Per germline, CDR1 KGHDR and CDR2 SFDVKD. This CDR3 has 14 amino acids. Deletions cut 3 bases from V and 7 bases from J, with 15 bases between. CDR3 nucleotide sequence: TGTGCCACCAGTGATACAAAGACAAGCTTGGAGCAGTACTTC. Its translation is CATSDTKTSLEQYF.

The J gene is TRBJ1-1, the V gene TRBV7-2; D is perhaps TRBD1 (6 bases). Trimming shortened V by 4 bases and J by 1 base, and 16 bases separated the two germline ends. This CDR3 spans 16 amino acids. Germline lookup yields CDR1 SGHTA and CDR2 FQGNSA. CDR3 sequence: CASSSPPDRQNTEAFF. CDR3 nucleotides: TGTGCCAGCAGCTCCCCACCCGACAGGCAGAACACTGAAGCTTTCTTT.

The V and J genes are TRBV3-1 (or the pseudogene TRBV3-2) and TRBJ2-1; unclear D gene. From germline, CDR1 is LGHDT and CDR2 YNNKEL (reference sequence). The CDR3 spans 14 residues. Trimming stripped 1 base from V and 7 bases from J, with 11 bases between. As DNA, the CDR3 is TGTGCCAGCAGCCAAGGAACTACGAGGAATGAGCAGTTCTTC. Residues: CASSQGTTRNEQFF.

This rearrangement joins TRBV9 to TRBJ2-5, with 7 bases aligning to TRBD2. The junction had 5 bases not matched to a gene; V was cut back by 5 bases and J by 1 base. The length of the CDR3 is 14 residues. Germline CDR1 is SGDLS and CDR2 is YYNGEE. CDR3 loop: CASSKRDSQETQYF. CDR3 sequence (DNA): TGTGCCAGCAGTAAGCGGGATAGCCAAGAGACCCAGTACTTC.

This chain joins TRBV6-4 and TRBJ2-1; 8 nucleotides agree with TRBD1. The CDR3 spans 13 residues. Germline CDR1 is MRHNA and CDR2 is SNTAGT. The ends lost 5 bases at V and 10 bases at J; junction bases unmatched: 7. The CDR3, as DNA: TGTGCCAGCAGTACTACTTACAGGGGGGAGCAGTTCTTC. Its protein is CASSTTYRGEQFF.

The chain couples TRBV5-4 to TRBJ2-3; possible D gene TRBD2, 6 bases. Germline V gives CDR1 SGHNT, CDR2 YYREEE (reference sequence). V was pared by 3 bases and J by 6 bases, with 11 bases between. The CDR3 length is 13 residues. CDR3 in amino acids: CASSSGVGDTQYF. The CDR3 DNA reads TGTGCCAGCAGCTCGGGAGTCGGGGATACGCAGTATTTT.

This sequence joins TRBV19 and TRBJ1-1, with D possibly matching TRBD1 (5 bases). V dropped 7 bases and J dropped 0 bases, with 12 bases sitting between them. The length of the CDR3 is 14 residues. Germline V gene lookup returns CDR1 LNHDA and CDR2 SQIVND (reference sequence). CDR3 protein: CASKEQGMNTEAFF. The CDR3 DNA sequence: TGTGCCAGTAAGGAGCAGGGCATGAACACTGAAGCTTTCTTT.

This chain connects TRBV7-9 to TRBJ2-3, with D possibly matching TRBD2 (6 bases). CDR3 length: 14 amino acids. The V gene lost 11 bases and the J gene lost 2 bases, with 17 bases spanning the gap. Germline V gene lookup returns CDR1 SEHNR and CDR2 FQNEAQ (reference sequence). CDR3 DNA sequence: TGTGCCTCAAACGGGGGACTCTTCACAGATACGCAGTATTTT. It encodes CASNGGLFTDTQYF.

The chain employs TRBV5-1 and TRBJ2-5; 11 nucleotides agree with TRBD2. CDR1 and CDR2 from the germline V gene are SGHRS and YFSETQ. With V trimmed by 0 bases and J by 1 base, 2 bases remained unmatched. The CDR3 is 16 amino acids. CDR3 sequence (DNA): TGCGCCAGCAGCTTGGTTAGCGGGGGGGTCCAAGAGACCCAGTACTTC. This codes for CASSLVSGGVQETQYF.

This clone was detected once. The chain employs TRBV4-3 and TRBJ2-1; possible D gene TRBD2, 8 bases. Germline CDR1 LGHNA, CDR2 YSLEER. V was pared by 0 bases and J by 5 bases, with 17 bases between. This CDR3 region has 17 residues. This CDR3 is CASSQDVGRGLDNEQFF. DNA of the CDR3: TGCGCCAGCAGCCAAGATGTCGGGAGGGGGCTCGACAATGAGCAGTTCTTC.

This clone was counted once. Additional DNA sequences in this sample encode the identical CDR3. The J gene is TRBJ1-3, the V gene TRBV18; 9 bases are shared with TRBD1. V shed 3 bases, J shed 4 bases, and the junction held 1 base outside the gene matches. CDR1 KGHSH and CDR2 LQKENI come from the germline V gene. CDR3 size: 14 residues. The CDR3 nucleotides read TGTGCCAGCTCACCTGGGACAGGGGGAAACACCATATATTTT. Protein sequence: CASSPGTGGNTIYF. Full variable domain (outside the CDR3, taken from reference TRBV18 and TRBJ1-3): NAGVMQNPRHLVRRRGQEARLRCSPMKGHSHVYWYRQLPEEGLKFMVYLQKENIIDESGMPKERFSAEFPKEGPSILRIQQVVRGDSAAYFCASSPGTGGNTIYFGEGSWLTVV.

The chain recombines TRBV3-1 (or the pseudogene TRBV3-2) with TRBJ2-5; 7 bases align to TRBD1. The CDR3 runs to 14 residues. J lost 4 bases, V lost 6 bases, and 8 bases had no gene match. Germline loops: CDR1 LGHDT, CDR2 YNNKEL (reference sequence). CDR3 nucleotides: TGTGCCAGCAGAGGACAGGCGAGAGGAGAGACCCAGTACTTC. Its protein product is CASRGQARGETQYF.

V usage is TRBV5-1 and J usage is TRBJ2-1; no firm D call. V was shortened by 4 bases and J by 8 bases, with 16 bases between the two germline ends. The CDR3 extends over 14 amino acids. CDR1 and CDR2 from the germline V gene are SGHRS and YFSETQ. CDR3 nucleotides: TGCGCCAGCAGCCCCAGTGAGGTCGGCTATGAGCAGTTCTTC. This sequence encodes CASSPSEVGYEQFF. Drawing the rest from reference TRBV5-1 and TRBJ2-1, the complete variable domain is KAGVTQTPRYLIKTRGQQVTLSCSPISGHRSVSWYQQTPGQGLQFLFEYFSETQRNKGNFPGRFSGRQFSNSRSEMNVSTLELGDSALYLCASSPSEVGYEQFFGPGTRLTVL.

V is TRBV24-1 and J is TRBJ2-3, with a weak D call TRBD1 (6 bases). With 9 bases removed from V and 2 bases from J, the gap between germline ends came to 17 bases. CDR1 is KGHDR and CDR2 is SFDVKD in the germline V gene. The CDR3 is 15 amino acids. The CDR3 sequence: CATGRDKFPTDTQYF. The CDR3 region has the DNA TGTGCCACCGGCCGGGACAAATTCCCCACAGATACGCAGTATTTT.

This rearrangement joins TRBV9 to TRBJ1-4; no clear D gene. The length of the CDR3 is 13 residues. Germline assignment: CDR1 SGDLS and CDR2 YYNGEE. Trimming removed 3 bases from V and 8 bases from J, with 11 bases in between. In nucleotides, the CDR3 is TGTGCCAGCAGCGCAAGACCCAGGGAAAAACTGTTTTTT. Protein: CASSARPREKLFF.

The J gene is TRBJ2-7, the V gene TRBV6-6; D is perhaps TRBD2 (5 bases). This CDR3 region has 13 residues. Germline CDR1 is MNHNY and CDR2 is SVGAGI (reference sequence). V was pared by 6 bases and J by 3 bases, with 12 bases between. In nucleotides, the CDR3 is TGTGCCAGCAGCCGCGACTACTTCTACGAGCAGTACTTC. Amino acid sequence: CASSRDYFYEQYF.

The CDR3 bases are TGCGCCAGCAGCATCGACAGGGGGGCTCAGACCCAGTACTTC. Encoded protein: CASSIDRGAQTQYF. J is TRBJ2-5 and V is TRBV10-2, with 9 bases that match TRBD1. This CDR3 region has 14 residues. With V trimmed by 6 bases and J by 6 bases, 8 bases remained unmatched. The germline CDR1 and CDR2 sequences are WSHSY and SAAADI.

J is TRBJ2-2 and V is TRBV19; D is possibly TRBD1 (6 bases). The length of the CDR3 is 15 residues. Germline CDR1 and CDR2: LNHDA and SQIVND (reference sequence). Trimming stripped 8 bases from V and 4 bases from J, with 17 bases between. As DNA, the CDR3 is TGTGCCAGTCGTCAACAGACAGGATCCACCGGGGAGCTGTTTTTT. It specifies CASRQQTGSTGELFF.

The chain is built from TRBV28 and TRBJ2-1; 15 nucleotides line up with TRBD2. The CDR3 covers 19 residues. Losses at the gene ends were 4 bases for V and 1 base for J; bases not matched to a gene: 8. Germline V lookup: CDR1 MDHEN, CDR2 SYDVKM. DNA for the CDR3: TGTGCCAGCAGTTCCTCCGGACTAGCGGGAGGGGGTTCCTACAATGAGCAGTTCTTC. It specifies CASSSSGLAGGGSYNEQFF.